Listed below are T cell receptor beta chains from one sample, sequenced in a study of lymphopenia after photon versus proton radiotherapy. Only in-frame clones appear in the TCRdb table, and some are missing; sequencing was by immunoSEQ multiplex PCR. The data contain fewer than 65,000 clones, approximately 83% of them singletons. The sequencing here drew on peripheral blood, taken from a patient treated with photon-based radiotherapy. The receptor set was obtained from a man between 40 and 49 years old with gastric cancer. Each CDR3 is given with its conserved first and last residue. Each record gives: J gene, CDR3 length, V gene, clone size, D gene, CDR3 protein, CDR3 DNA. The D gene is left open where the match is weak. The size of a clone is reported for some rows only, either as once, few or many, or as a class for expanded clones.

>TRBJ1-2|17|TRBV4-1|.|.
CASSQDQLVGVSGGYTF
TGCGCCAGCAGCCAAGATCAACTCGTGGGCGTATCCGGTGGCTACACCTTC
>TRBJ2-3|18|TRBV11-2|.|TRBD2
CASSSPLVAGGITDTQYF
TGTGCCAGCAGCTCCCCCCTGGTGGCGGGGGGAATAACAGATACGCAGTATTTT
>TRBJ2-1|16|TRBV4-1|.|TRBD1
CASSLGQGLSYNEQFF
TGCGCCAGCAGCCTGGGACAGGGTTTATCCTACAATGAGCAGTTCTTC
>TRBJ1-6|14|TRBV25-1|.|TRBD1
CASSEQGAVSPLHF
TGTGCCAGCAGTGAACAGGGGGCTGTTTCACCCCTCCACTTT
>TRBJ1-3|19|TRBV15|.|.
CATSRDRALVGGSGNTIYF
TGTGCCACCAGCAGAGATCGGGCATTGGTTGGAGGCTCTGGAAACACCATATATTTT
>TRBJ2-7|15|TRBV4-3|.|.
CASSQNRLADYEQYF
TGCGCCAGCAGCCAAAACCGGCTAGCAGACTACGAGCAGTACTTC
>TRBJ2-2|15|TRBV6-4|.|TRBD1
CASSEGDRNTGELFF
TGTGCCAGCAGTGAGGGGGACAGGAACACCGGGGAGCTGTTTTTT
>TRBJ2-1|13|TRBV18|.|.
CASSPPVRGEQFF
TGTGCCAGCTCACCACCGGTCAGGGGTGAGCAGTTCTTC
>TRBJ2-2|14|TRBV28|.|.
CASSLSGLTGELFF
TGTGCCAGCAGTTTATCCGGCCTCACCGGGGAGCTGTTTTTT
>TRBJ2-4|19|TRBV5-1|once|TRBD1
CASGYRTSGTGVSKNIQYF
TGCGCCAGCGGCTACCGTACCTCGGGGACAGGGGTTTCCAAAAACATTCAGTACTTC
>TRBJ2-7|15|TRBV7-8|.|.
CASTRAAGEFYEQYF
TGTGCCAGCACGCGGGCAGCAGGGGAATTTTACGAGCAGTACTTC
>TRBJ1-2|13|TRBV19|.|.
CASQWTAAYGYTF
TGTGCCAGCCAGTGGACAGCAGCCTATGGCTACACCTTC
>TRBJ1-1|13|TRBV9|.|.
CASSQTLNTEAFF
TGTGCCAGCAGCCAAACACTGAACACTGAAGCTTTCTTT
>TRBJ2-7|15|TRBV5-4|.|.
CASSPSGGGLYEQYF
TGTGCCAGCAGCCCCTCGGGAGGGGGCCTGTACGAGCAGTACTTC
>TRBJ1-5|14|TRBV5-1|.|.
CASSLGTPNQPQHF
TGCGCCAGCAGCCTCGGGACACCGAATCAGCCCCAGCATTTT
>TRBJ2-3|15|TRBV29-1|.|.
CSVEGGLWGTDTQYF
TGCAGCGTTGAAGGGGGGCTGTGGGGCACAGATACGCAGTATTTT
>TRBJ2-2|16|TRBV19|.|.
CASSNPAVVGTGELFF
TGTGCCAGTAGTAACCCCGCGGTGGTGGGTACCGGGGAGCTGTTTTTT
>TRBJ1-2|14|TRBV19|.|.
CASTRSRDPYGYTF
TGTGCCAGTACTAGAAGCCGGGACCCCTATGGCTACACCTTC
>TRBJ1-1|14|TRBV5-1|.|TRBD1
CASRQGQGSTEAFF
TGCGCCAGCAGGCAGGGACAGGGAAGCACTGAAGCTTTCTTT
>TRBJ1-2|14|TRBV19|once|TRBD1
CASSSGTAIYGYTF
TGTGCCAGTAGCTCCGGGACAGCGATTTATGGCTACACCTTC
>TRBJ1-4|14|TRBV6-1|.|.
CASEERDRGEKLFF
TGTGCCAGCGAAGAAAGGGATCGAGGAGAAAAACTGTTTTTT
>TRBJ2-7|13|TRBV19|.|.
CASNERSSYEQYF
TGTGCCAGTAATGAACGGAGCTCCTACGAGCAGTACTTC
>TRBJ2-6|15|TRBV18|.|.
CASSPMDSGANVLTF
TGTGCCAGCTCACCGATGGACTCTGGGGCCAACGTCCTGACTTTC
>TRBJ2-2|13|TRBV7-2|.|.
CASSSRQARELFF
TGTGCCAGCAGCTCCCGACAGGCTCGGGAGCTGTTTTTT
>TRBJ1-1|13|TRBV6-1|.|.
CASRPEVNTEAFF
TGTGCCAGCAGACCCGAGGTAAACACTGAAGCTTTCTTT
>TRBJ1-1|15|TRBV2|.|.
CASSESVPGVAEAFF
TGTGCCAGCAGTGAATCAGTTCCAGGGGTTGCTGAAGCTTTCTTT
>TRBJ2-5|17|TRBV2|.|TRBD2
CASSPGLDPGYQETQYF
TGTGCCAGCAGCCCGGGACTAGACCCTGGGTACCAAGAGACCCAGTACTTC
>TRBJ1-5|14|TRBV2|.|TRBD1
CASSGGTGNQPQHF
TGTGCCAGCAGTGGCGGGACAGGGAATCAGCCCCAGCATTTT
>TRBJ2-1|14|TRBV9|.|TRBD1
CASTTGQAYNEQFF
TGTGCCAGCACAACGGGACAGGCCTACAATGAGCAGTTCTTC
>TRBJ2-1|15|TRBV27|few|TRBD2
CASSLSGGSGGPQFF
TGTGCCAGCAGTTTATCGGGAGGTAGCGGGGGGCCGCAGTTCTTC
>TRBJ2-7|14|TRBV27|.|TRBD1
CASALYRGPYEQYF
TGTGCCAGCGCCCTGTACAGGGGGCCATACGAGCAGTACTTC
>TRBJ1-2|13|TRBV9|.|.
CASSVEGIGGYTF
TGTGCCAGCAGCGTAGAGGGGATAGGAGGCTACACCTTC
>TRBJ2-4|14|TRBV4-1|.|.
CASSQEWAPNIQYF
TGCGCCAGCAGCCAAGAGTGGGCCCCGAACATTCAGTACTTC
>TRBJ1-2|18|TRBV19|.|TRBD1
CASSFKGQGVTRDYGYTF
TGTGCCAGTAGTTTCAAGGGACAGGGGGTTACTCGGGACTATGGCTACACCTTC
>TRBJ2-1|15|TRBV7-2|.|.
CASSLGGDLYNEQFF
TGTGCCAGCAGCTTAGGCGGGGACCTATACAATGAGCAGTTCTTC
>TRBJ2-3|15|TRBV9|.|.
CASSPRGTPADTQYF
TGTGCCAGCAGCCCAAGGGGGACTCCCGCAGATACGCAGTATTTT
>TRBJ2-7|15|TRBV7-2|.|TRBD2
CASSLAPSGTYEQYF
TGTGCCAGCAGCTTAGCGCCTAGCGGGACCTACGAGCAGTACTTC
>TRBJ2-3|17|TRBV4-3|.|TRBD2
CASSQDRAGGPTDTQYF
TGCGCCAGCAGCCAAGATAGGGCGGGGGGGCCCACAGATACGCAGTATTTT
>TRBJ2-3|15|TRBV9|.|TRBD2
CASSPILAGADTQYF
TGTGCCAGCAGCCCTATACTAGCGGGGGCAGATACGCAGTATTTT
>TRBJ1-2|16|TRBV7-9|.|.
CASSSSLGEPNYGYTF
TGTGCCAGCAGCTCCAGCCTTGGGGAGCCAAACTATGGCTACACCTTC
>TRBJ1-3|14|TRBV6-1|.|TRBD1
CASSDREGGNTIYF
TGTGCCAGCTCCGACAGGGAAGGGGGAAACACCATATATTTT
>TRBJ1-1|15|TRBV5-1|.|.
CASSSATSVNTEAFF
TGCGCCAGCAGCTCGGCGACCAGCGTTAACACTGAAGCTTTCTTT
>TRBJ1-2|15|TRBV14|.|.
CASSPLGLGASGYTF
TGTGCCAGCAGCCCCCTCGGGCTGGGGGCGAGTGGCTACACCTTC
>TRBJ2-7|15|TRBV6-6|.|TRBD1
CASSYSVGTGLEQYF
TGTGCCAGCAGTTACTCGGTCGGGACAGGGCTGGAGCAGTACTTC
>TRBJ1-1|12|TRBV7-9|.|.
CASSLGIFEAFF
TGTGCCAGCAGCTTAGGGATTTTTGAAGCTTTCTTT
>TRBJ1-6|14|TRBV18|.|.
CASSPRQANSPLHF
TGTGCCAGCTCACCAAGACAGGCGAATTCACCCCTCCACTTT
>TRBJ1-2|16|TRBV5-6|.|TRBD1
CASSEGGTGDLRGYTF
TGTGCCAGCAGCGAGGGCGGGACAGGGGATTTGCGTGGCTACACCTTC
>TRBJ1-5|14|TRBV5-4|.|TRBD1
CASSNDRDGQPQHF
TGTGCCAGCAGCAACGACAGGGACGGTCAGCCCCAGCATTTT
>TRBJ2-2|12|TRBV6-5|few|.
CASSYNTGELFF
TGTGCCAGCAGTTATAACACCGGGGAGCTGTTTTTT
>TRBJ2-1|15|TRBV18|.|TRBD1
CASSPGTGGLYEQFF
TGTGCCAGCTCACCAGGGACAGGGGGCTTGTATGAGCAGTTCTTC
>TRBJ2-7|14|TRBV7-9|.|TRBD1
CASSAGQGRSEQYF
TGTGCCAGCAGCGCGGGACAGGGGAGGAGCGAGCAGTACTTC
>TRBJ2-5|15|TRBV7-8|.|TRBD2
CASSVTPSGQETQYF
TGTGCCAGCAGCGTAACCCCTAGCGGCCAAGAGACCCAGTACTTC
>TRBJ2-7|15|TRBV2|.|TRBD2
CASRTSGGHSYEQYF
TGTGCCAGCAGAACTAGCGGGGGGCACTCCTACGAGCAGTACTTC